This TCR beta chain stems from a study of metastatic and nonmetastatic thyroid tumors. Study-wide context: Across blood and tumor or nodule tissue, repertoires from malignant and benign thyroid patients were compared with one another. General study results and limits: As reported, TCR beta diversity in blood and tumor was significantly higher in malignant thyroid tumors than in benign nodules.

Thyroid surgery took place with no prior treatment in any patient. This clone was detected ten times or more. Its target is unknown. V lost 8 bases, J lost 0 bases, and 14 bases lay in between. The CDR3 length is 14 residues. Germline loops: CDR1 MNHNS, CDR2 SASEGT. Per the authors' pipeline: A distant-metastasis classifier for papillary thyroid cancer was built using CDR3 differences across clinicopathological groups. TCRdb re-clonotyped the PCR reads through MiXCR. TCRdb's processing, not the authors' own work, is the source of the V and J calls. This table has approximately 24,000 clones, 20% appearing once.

This TCR was sampled from a male donor with papillary thyroid cancer or a benign thyroid nodule (not recorded which). Some clones in this sample may be carry-over from other donors' samples. The rearrangement joins TRBV6-1 to TRBJ2-7; the D gene could be TRBD1 or TRBD2 (5 bases each). Sample: blood. CDR3 loop: CASGGRILSYEQYF. DNA for the CDR3: TGTGCCAGCGGGGGACGGATACTCTCCTACGAGCAGTACTTC.